This is a list of T cell receptor beta chains from one sample in a study of Ad26.COV2.S vaccination and SARS-CoV-2 variants. Produced via immunoSEQ multiplex PCR; TCRdb's table is partial and in-frame only. The sample holds fewer than 500,000 clones; 90% are singletons and the top ten take 4.3%. This specimen consisted of peripheral blood, obtained in a trial of Ad26.COV2.S vaccine versus placebo. Receptors originate from a person between 18 and 60 years old who received the Ad26.COV2.S COVID-19 vaccine or a placebo. The CDR3 runs from the conserved cysteine through the conserved F or W. Each record gives: V gene, clone size, J gene, D gene, CDR3 protein. D genes are given only for firm matches. The size entry is marked missing in some rows and otherwise reads once, few, many or a size class.

>TRBV6-5|-|TRBJ2-5|-
CASSSSGARSETQYF
>TRBV7-3|-|TRBJ2-1|TRBD2
CASSSAGTSDEQFF
>TRBV4-2|-|TRBJ1-2|TRBD1
CASSQDRGDRGGYTF
>TRBV13|-|TRBJ1-2|TRBD1
CASSLGQDGYTF
>TRBV7-6|-|TRBJ1-6|TRBD1
CASSRLQGQGSPLHF
>TRBV9|-|TRBJ2-1|TRBD2
CASSADSSGASYNEQFF
>TRBV28|-|TRBJ2-7|TRBD1
CASSNRDSRQYEQYF
>TRBV5-4|-|TRBJ2-7|-
CASSLSETYEQYF
>TRBV7-2|-|TRBJ2-7|-
CASSLVGGSYEQYF
>TRBV7-2|-|TRBJ2-1|-
CASSFRTSGYNEQFF
>TRBV5-1|-|TRBJ2-1|-
CASSLSVDTYNEQFF
>TRBV7-9|-|TRBJ2-1|TRBD2
CASSGGTSEYNEQFF
>TRBV2|-|TRBJ2-1|TRBD2
CASSGTSGSGEQFF
>TRBV7-6|few|TRBJ2-7|TRBD2
CASSSTSASYEQYF
>TRBV15|-|TRBJ2-3|TRBD2
CATSKRAVAGSRFGTDTQYF
>TRBV19|-|TRBJ1-1|TRBD1
CASSIGDRGNTEAFF
>TRBV10-3|-|TRBJ1-1|-
CAISEGGGEAFF
>TRBV28|-|TRBJ2-7|TRBD1
CASRRPGQGYEQYF
>TRBV5-8|-|TRBJ2-3|-
CASSQGSGLYTDTQYF
>TRBV19|-|TRBJ1-5|TRBD1
CASSDRDRMYQPQHF
>TRBV19|-|TRBJ1-2|-
CATSYRDGYTF
>TRBV19|-|TRBJ2-4|-
CASSIGSQGIQYF
>TRBV27|-|TRBJ2-2|-
CASRVGVTGELFF
>TRBV6-1|-|TRBJ2-7|TRBD2
CASSEAPSGRYEQYF
>TRBV24-1|-|TRBJ1-5|-
CATSETTGAGPQHF
>TRBV5-1|-|TRBJ1-4|-
CASSLGGRSNEKLFF
>TRBV4-1|-|TRBJ2-3|TRBD2
CASSQPRLAGVIDTQYF
>TRBV11-2|-|TRBJ1-1|TRBD1
CASSSTGGQRAEAFF
>TRBV7-2|-|TRBJ2-3|TRBD2
CASSSLAASTDTQYF
>TRBV5-5|-|TRBJ1-5|TRBD1
CASSLQGRVSNQPQHF
>TRBV7-6|-|TRBJ1-4|-
CASSLVEEPNEKLFF
>TRBV7-9|-|TRBJ1-4|-
CASSQTGYREKLFF
>TRBV7-8|-|TRBJ2-7|-
CASSPKRDVSSYEQYF